This TCR beta chain was captured in a study of blood T cells in healthy people across ages. About this clonotype itself: Its antigen remains unknown.

A second PCR of about 7 to 12 cycles used a sample-barcoded 5' primer and a J-beta primer mix. One entry per CDR3 protein, called by TCRdb with MiXCR from the 5' RACE reads. The sample carries about 1.5 million distinct CDR3 sequences, 42% recorded once. Study-wide points: The diversity estimates, figures obtained from one million T cells, were considered underestimates. Naive and antigen-experienced cells could not be conclusively compared, given unsorted PBMCs. Per-million-T-cell TCR beta diversity fell roughly linearly with age.

Sequenced material: blood. This clonotype was obtained from a woman younger than 30 in good health.

CDR3 in amino acids: CSARVYVGTSANEQFF. The CDR3 nucleotides read TGCAGTGCTAGAGTTTACGTCGGGACTAGCGCCAATGAGCAGTTCTTC. The V and J genes are TRBV20-1 and TRBJ2-1; TRBD2 aligns across 10 bases. The V gene's germline CDR1 is DFQATT and CDR2 SNEGSKA (reference sequence). The CDR3 runs 16 residues. The J segment lost 6 bases and the V segment lost 1 base, leaving 9 bases of the junction unmatched.